The present entry profiles one T cell receptor (beta chain) with its context. Its matching antigen is unknown. These data come from a study of blood T cells in healthy people across ages. Regarding the study as a whole: Among long-lived donors, naive CD4+ cells were more numerous and diversity higher than in aged donors.

The second PCR ran about 6 to 11 cycles with a sample-barcoded 5' primer and J-beta primers. One entry per CDR3 protein, called by TCRdb with MiXCR from the 5' RACE reads. The repertoire holds around 1,000,000 distinct CDR3 sequences, with under 30% as singletons. CDR3 length: 15 residues. The V gene's germline CDR1 is SGHTA and CDR2 FQGNSA. Trimming took 1 base from V and 2 from J, leaving 9 bases between them. A further study also used this sample, focusing on T cells of mothers and their children. That report notes: Sample barcodes and 2-4 random nucleotides were added by the M1S primer of the second PCR. Every mother produced more than 9 million TCR beta CDR3 reads, whereas every child provided about 3 million.

V and J are TRBV7-2 and TRBJ2-1; D may be TRBD2 (6 bases). The receptor was derived from a girl aged 2-10 years in good health. The sample was blood. The CDR3: CASSLGSSAYNEQFF. The CDR3 DNA is TGTGCCAGCAGCTTAGGGTCTAGCGCCTACAATGAGCAGTTCTTC.